The 31 T cell receptor beta chains below were found in one sample sequenced in a study of cytomegalovirus exposure and HLA in healthy donors. Primers included in the PCR were 60 Vbeta and 13 Jbeta primers. The assay was immunoSEQ multiplex PCR, and TCRdb's table has in-frame clones only and misses some. The repertoire holds 100,000 or so clones, with around 80% as singletons. The sequenced material came from PBMCs. These receptors were collected from a male donor in good health and CMV-seronegative.

This sequence joins TRBV7-2 and TRBJ1-5, with D unresolved. Per germline, CDR1 SGHTA and CDR2 FQGNSA. Trimming took off 3 bases at V and 0 bases at J, with 12 bases between the two ends. The CDR3 is 16 residues long. The CDR3: CASSFRVGTSNQPQHF. DNA of the CDR3: TGTGCCAGCAGCTTCCGGGTCGGTACTAGCAATCAGCCCCAGCATTTT.

A single count supports this clone. The CDR3 sequence is CASSAGSLQTYF. The CDR3 coding sequence is TGTGCCAGCAGCGCCGGGAGCTTACAGACGTACTTC. The chain uses TRBV13 and TRBJ2-5; possibly TRBD2 for D (6 bases). The CDR3 extends over 12 amino acids. Germline V gene data show CDR1 as PRHDT and CDR2 as FYEKMQ (reference sequence). The V and J ends lost 5 bases and 13 bases respectively, with 17 bases between them. Filled out from reference TRBV13 and TRBJ2-5, the complete variable domain reads AAGVIQSPRHLIKEKRETATLKCYPIPRHDTVYWYQQGPGQDPQFLISFYEKMQSDKGSIPDRFSAQQFSDYHSELNMSSLELGDSALYFCASSAGSLQTYFGPGTRLLVL.

A few counts support this clone. The J gene is TRBJ1-1, the V gene TRBV28; D possibly corresponds to TRBD1 (5 bases). Between the trimmed V and J ends, which lost 5 bases and 1 base, there was a span of 14 bases. This CDR3 region has 15 residues. CDR1 is MDHEN and CDR2 is SYDVKM in the germline V gene. The chain's CDR3 is CASSTPGISNTEAFF. In DNA form, the CDR3 reads TGTGCCAGCAGTACACCAGGGATATCGAACACTGAAGCTTTCTTT.

This chain connects TRBV6-5 to TRBJ1-5, with 9 nucleotides matching TRBD1. Germline CDR1 is MNHEY and CDR2 is SVGAGI. This CDR3 spans 13 amino acids. V shed 5 bases and J 6 bases; nucleotides not matched to a gene: 2. The CDR3 DNA follows: TGTGCCAGCAGTGAGGGACAGGGTCAGCCCCAGCATTTT. Protein sequence: CASSEGQGQPQHF.

The chain joins TRBV5-1 to TRBJ1-2; 10 nucleotides align to TRBD1. The length of the CDR3 is 15 residues. The J segment lost 7 bases and the V segment lost 0 bases, leaving 6 bases of the junction unmatched. Germline V gene sequence: CDR1 SGHRS, CDR2 YFSETQ. Written as DNA, the CDR3 is TGCGCCAGCAGCTTGGACCCCGGACAGGGGGTTGGCTACACCTTC. Protein product: CASSLDPGQGVGYTF.

This chain links TRBV2 with TRBJ2-3; a weak D match, TRBD2 (6 bases). The ends were cut back, 8 bases at V and 4 bases at J, with 16 bases in the middle. Looked up from germline, CDR1 is SNHLY and CDR2 is FYNNEI. The CDR3 totals 14 residues. CDR3 nucleotides: TGTGCCAGCCTCAGAAGGAGGGGTGCAGATACGCAGTATTTT. It yields the protein CASLRRRGADTQYF.

This chain connects TRBV2 to TRBJ2-3, with TRBD2 identical over 11 bases. J was trimmed by 4 bases and V by 6 bases; bases with no gene match: 3. Germline CDR1 reads SNHLY; CDR2 reads FYNNEI. The CDR3 sequence is 14 residues long. CDR3 sequence reads: CASRLAGVSDTQYF. The CDR3 bases are TGTGCCAGCAGACTAGCGGGAGTTTCAGATACGCAGTATTTT. Drawing the rest from reference TRBV2 and TRBJ2-3, the complete variable domain is EPEVTQTPSHQVTQMGQEVILRCVPISNHLYFYWYRQILGQKVEFLVSFYNNEISEKSEIFDDQFSVERPDGSNFTLKIRSTKLEDSAMYFCASRLAGVSDTQYFGPGTRLTVL.

V and J are TRBV7-9 and TRBJ2-6; D not resolved. The germline gives CDR1 SEHNR, CDR2 FQNEAQ (reference sequence). This CDR3 spans 14 amino acids. The V end lost 4 bases, the J end lost 3 bases, and 7 bases lay between the germline ends. The DNA of the CDR3 is TGTGCCAGCAGCTCCGGTGGTGGGGCCAACGTCCTGACTTTC. It yields the protein CASSSGGGANVLTF.

The chain uses TRBV18 and TRBJ2-1, with 9 bases fitting TRBD2. V lost 0 bases and J lost 4; bases outside the gene matches: 4. The CDR3 spans 16 residues. The V gene's germline CDR1 is KGHSH and CDR2 LQKENI. For the CDR3, the DNA is TGTGCCAGCTCACCACCTCCAGCGGGAGGATACAATGAGCAGTTCTTC. It is translated as CASSPPPAGGYNEQFF. Filled out from reference TRBV18 and TRBJ2-1, the complete variable domain reads NAGVMQNPRHLVRRRGQEARLRCSPMKGHSHVYWYRQLPEEGLKFMVYLQKENIIDESGMPKERFSAEFPKEGPSILRIQQVVRGDSAAYFCASSPPPAGGYNEQFFGPGTRLTVL.

CDR3: CASGDRGRETQYF. CDR3 DNA: TGTGCCAGCGGAGACAGGGGACGGGAGACCCAGTACTTC. This chain uses TRBV7-9 with TRBJ2-5; TRBD1 matches 8 bases. From germline, CDR1 is SEHNR and CDR2 FQNEAQ (reference sequence). CDR3 length: 13 residues. Trimming at V came to 8 bases and at J to 5 bases, leaving 7 bases not matched to a gene.

The chain uses TRBV11-1 and TRBJ1-1, with 7 nucleotides matching TRBD1. CDR1 and CDR2 from the germline V gene are SGHAT and FQDESV (reference sequence). There are 15 residues in the CDR3. V lost 5 bases and J lost 8; bases outside the gene matches: 14. CDR3 DNA: TGTGCCAGCAGCCATCGATGGCAGGGGGGAGGCGAAGCTTTCTTT. This sequence encodes CASSHRWQGGGEAFF.

The chain has TRBV11-3 and TRBJ2-6; maybe TRBD2 (5 bases). V shed 1 base and J shed 0 bases, with 7 bases lying between them. CDR1 and CDR2 from the germline V gene are SGHNT and YENEEA. CDR3 length: 16 amino acids. This chain's CDR3 is CASSLGEFSGANVLTF. CDR3 nucleotide sequence: TGTGCCAGCAGCTTAGGGGAGTTCTCTGGGGCCAACGTCCTGACTTTC.

The J gene is TRBJ2-3, the V gene TRBV6-4; 10 bases agree with TRBD2. With 0 bases clipped from V and 4 bases from J, the junction kept 4 bases outside the gene matches. The CDR3 length is 16 residues. CDR1 MRHNA and CDR2 SNTAGT come from the germline V gene. The CDR3 reads CASSDSPAGGSDTQYF. CDR3 DNA: TGTGCCAGCAGTGACTCGCCAGCGGGAGGGTCAGATACGCAGTATTTT.

The chain combines TRBV5-4 with TRBJ2-7; 8 positions agree with TRBD1. Germline lookup yields CDR1 SGHNT and CDR2 YYREEE (reference sequence). CDR3 length: 12 amino acids. With V trimmed by 4 bases and J by 8 bases, 5 bases remained unmatched. The CDR3 is CASSVDRGQQYF. The CDR3 bases are TGTGCCAGCAGCGTTGACAGGGGTCAGCAGTACTTC.

The rearrangement joins TRBV6-5 to TRBJ2-7; D is unclear. The V and J ends lost 0 bases and 0 bases respectively, with 9 bases between them. The germline V gene has CDR1 MNHEY and CDR2 SVGAGI. CDR3 length equals 15 residues. CDR3 sequence: CASSYSQASSYEQYF. The CDR3 DNA reads as TGTGCCAGCAGTTACTCGCAGGCCAGCTCCTACGAGCAGTACTTC.

Relative to its sample, this clone is medium-sized. V gene TRBV28 combines with J gene TRBJ2-1, with TRBD2 matching over 9 bases. This CDR3 spans 15 amino acids. After removal of 6 bases from V and 3 bases from J, the junction contained 6 bases not matched to a gene. The germline V gene encodes CDR1 MDHEN and CDR2 SYDVKM. CDR3 nucleotide sequence: TGTGCCAGCAGCTCTGGCGGGAGGGTCTACAATGAGCAGTTCTTC. Translation: CASSSGGRVYNEQFF.

This sequence joins TRBV11-3 and TRBJ2-1, with 8 bases matching TRBD2. Germline loops: CDR1 SGHNT, CDR2 YENEEA. The CDR3 covers 16 residues. Trimming took 2 bases from V and 2 from J; bases not matched to a gene: 5. The CDR3 loop reads CASSLSGSPTYNEQFF. The CDR3 nucleotides are TGTGCCAGCAGCTTAAGCGGGAGTCCGACCTACAATGAGCAGTTCTTC. Based on the CDR3 plus reference TRBV11-3 and TRBJ2-1, the full variable domain is EAGVVQSPRYKIIEKKQPVAFWCNPISGHNTLYWYLQNLGQGPELLIRYENEEAVDDSQLPKDRFSAERLKGVDSTLKIQPAELGDSAVYLCASSLSGSPTYNEQFFGPGTRLTVL.

The CDR3 protein is CAITVQGSSYEQYF. The CDR3 region has the DNA TGTGCCATCACGGTACAGGGGAGCTCCTACGAGCAGTACTTC. V gene TRBV10-3 combines with J gene TRBJ2-7; 7 bases align to TRBD1. There are 14 residues in the CDR3. CDR1 and CDR2 from the germline V gene are ENHRY and SYGVKD. V shed 7 bases, J shed 0 bases, and the junction held 6 bases outside the gene matches.

This chain uses TRBV12-1 with TRBJ2-7; the D call in the table, TRBD1, was not verified against the DNA. TRBV12-1 is an annotated pseudogene. This CDR3 is 15 amino acids long. The chain's CDR3 is CASSHSNRGLYEQYF. For the CDR3, the DNA is TGTGCCAGCAGCCACAGTAACAGGGGACTCTACGAGCAGTACTTC.

This clone was counted only a few times. CDR3 in amino acids: CASSAVRQLSYEQYF. Written as DNA, the CDR3 is TGTGCCAGCAGTGCCGTTCGACAGTTATCCTACGAGCAGTACTTC. The chain uses TRBV6-6 and TRBJ2-7; D possibly corresponds to TRBD1 (5 bases). Germline CDR1 reads MNHNY; CDR2 reads SVGAGI (reference sequence). The CDR3 sequence is 15 residues long. The V end was cut by 5 bases, the J end by 1 base, with 15 bases between.

This clone was seen only a few times. The V and J genes are TRBV14 and TRBJ2-7; 9 nucleotides agree with TRBD1. The CDR3 loop spans 18 amino acids. Germline V gene data show CDR1 as SGHDN and CDR2 as FVKESK. V was pared by 5 bases and J by 6 bases, with 20 bases of the junction left unmatched. CDR3 DNA: TGTGCCAGCAGCTCAATCCGGGACAGGGCTCCCATTCGGTCCGAGCAGTACTTC. This translates into CASSSIRDRAPIRSEQYF. Combining the CDR3 with reference TRBV14 and TRBJ2-7 gives the whole variable domain EAGVTQFPSHSVIEKGQTVTLRCDPISGHDNLYWYRRVMGKEIKFLLHFVKESKQDESGMPNNRFLAERTGGTYSTLKVQPAELEDSGVYFCASSSIRDRAPIRSEQYFGPGTRLTVT.

As concerns this clone: Other nucleotide sequences in the sample specify the same CDR3. This rearrangement joins TRBV11-1 to TRBJ2-1, with TRBD2 identical over 8 bases. The V and J ends lost 2 bases and 7 bases, in that order; junction bases with no gene match: 1. This CDR3 contains 13 residues. The V gene's germline CDR1 is SGHAT and CDR2 FQDESV (reference sequence). CDR3 region: CASSLSGGNEQFF. CDR3 DNA sequence: TGTGCCAGCAGCTTATCGGGGGGGAATGAGCAGTTCTTC.

The J gene is TRBJ1-4, the V gene TRBV6-1, with 9 bases identical to TRBD1. CDR3 length: 15 amino acids. Germline V gives CDR1 MNHNS, CDR2 SASEGT. V shed 4 bases and J 7 bases; nucleotides not matched to a gene: 7. The CDR3 region is CASSGRDRVGEKLFF. CDR3 bases: TGTGCCAGCAGTGGCCGGGACAGGGTGGGTGAAAAACTGTTTTTT.

This rearrangement joins TRBV19 to TRBJ2-3, with D hard to call. CDR3 length equals 13 residues. Trimming stripped 4 bases from V and 4 bases from J, with 9 bases between. CDR1 is LNHDA, CDR2 SQIVND, per germline (reference sequence). The CDR3 DNA reads as TGTGCCAGTAGTAGCGCGGTTGCAGATACGCAGTATTTT. Encoded protein: CASSSAVADTQYF.

The chain links TRBV15 to TRBJ2-1; 12 bases map to TRBD2. The junction had 7 bases not matched to a gene; V was cut back by 7 bases and J by 9 bases. Germline V gene sequence: CDR1 LNHNV, CDR2 YYDKDF (reference sequence). The length of the CDR3 is 14 residues. The CDR3 loop is CATKRTSGVGEQFF. CDR3 DNA sequence: TGTGCCACCAAGAGGACTAGCGGGGTAGGTGAGCAGTTCTTC.

This clone was counted between two and nine times. V gene TRBV5-4 combines with J gene TRBJ2-1; 10 bases match TRBD2. The CDR3 spans 15 residues. Germline-derived CDR1 and CDR2 are SGHNT and YYREEE (reference sequence). The ends lost 1 base at V and 10 bases at J; junction bases unmatched: 8. The CDR3 nucleotides are TGTGCCAGCAGCTTGCCACAGCGGGAGGGGGGAGAGCAGTTCTTC. Amino acids: CASSLPQREGGEQFF.

This clone was seen only a few times. The J gene is TRBJ2-2, the V gene TRBV28, with TRBD2 matching 8 bases. The CDR3 loop spans 18 amino acids. V shed 2 bases, J shed 7 bases, and the junction held 15 bases outside the gene matches. The germline V gene has CDR1 MDHEN and CDR2 SYDVKM. CDR3 DNA: TGTGCCAGCAGTTTAAACAGACTCGGCGGGAGGACGAACGGGGAGCTGTTTTTT. It encodes CASSLNRLGGRTNGELFF. Complete variable domain (other parts from reference TRBV28 and TRBJ2-2): DVKVTQSSRYLVKRTGEKVFLECVQDMDHENMFWYRQDPGLGLRLIYFSYDVKMKEKGDIPEGYSVSREKKERFSLILESASTNQTSMYLCASSLNRLGGRTNGELFFGEGSRLTVL.

This chain uses TRBV19 with TRBJ2-2, with 8 bases lining up with TRBD1. The J segment lost 10 bases and the V segment lost 5 bases, leaving 12 bases of the junction unmatched. Per germline, CDR1 LNHDA and CDR2 SQIVND (reference sequence). The length of the CDR3 is 15 residues. The CDR3 region is CASSHGDRSNLELFF. The CDR3, as DNA: TGTGCCAGTAGTCACGGGGACAGGTCGAACTTGGAGCTGTTTTTT.

V is TRBV6-5 and J is TRBJ2-5, with 9 bases lining up with TRBD1. CDR3 size: 15 residues. V lost 2 bases to trimming and J lost 5 bases; unmatched junction nucleotides: 6. The V gene's germline CDR1 is MNHEY and CDR2 SVGAGI. The CDR3 nucleotides are TGTGCCAGCAGTTACCAGGACAGGGGACAGGAGACCCAGTACTTC. It translates to CASSYQDRGQETQYF.

The CDR3: CSVVGSLMNTEAFF. The CDR3, as DNA: TGCAGCGTTGTGGGCAGCCTCATGAACACTGAAGCTTTCTTT. V usage is TRBV29-1 and J usage is TRBJ1-1; no definite D call. CDR1 is SQVTM and CDR2 is ANQGSEA in the germline V gene. V gave up 4 bases and J gave up 0 bases, with 12 bases separating them. This CDR3 has 14 amino acids.

The V call is TRBV7-9, the J call TRBJ2-2, with D possibly being TRBD2 (6 bases). V lost 3 bases and J 5 bases, leaving 13 bases between the germline ends. The V gene's germline CDR1 is SEHNR and CDR2 FQNEAQ (reference sequence). This CDR3 comprises 15 residues. The CDR3 DNA reads TGTGCCAGCAGCTTGGACTATAGGGGAACCGGGGAGCTGTTTTTT. It is translated as CASSLDYRGTGELFF.